The clone carrying this T cell receptor beta chain was observed many times. TCRbeta library preparation incorporated unique molecular identifiers. TCRdb fed the PCR reads into MiXCR, producing one record per CDR3 protein. The profile shows about 280,000 distinct CDR3 sequences, roughly 12% of them singletons. The sample belongs to a study of T-cell reconstitution after alpha-beta-depleted transplantation in children. The V end lost 4 bases, the J end lost 0 bases, and 14 bases lay between the germline ends. This CDR3 is 16 amino acids long. CDR1 is SGHRS, CDR2 YFSETQ, per germline. The V gene is TRBV5-1, the J gene TRBJ2-1; D unclear. The sequence was collected from a male patient aged 2-15 years who had a stem cell transplant for chronic granulomatous disease, so the T cells may come from the graft donor. The specimen was peripheral blood, collected 180 days after TCRalphabeta/CD19-depleted stem cell transplant. CDR3 nucleotides: TGCGCCAGCAGCCCGTGGCCCCCGAACTCCTACAATGAGCAGTTCTTC. Protein sequence: CASSPWPPNSYNEQFF.